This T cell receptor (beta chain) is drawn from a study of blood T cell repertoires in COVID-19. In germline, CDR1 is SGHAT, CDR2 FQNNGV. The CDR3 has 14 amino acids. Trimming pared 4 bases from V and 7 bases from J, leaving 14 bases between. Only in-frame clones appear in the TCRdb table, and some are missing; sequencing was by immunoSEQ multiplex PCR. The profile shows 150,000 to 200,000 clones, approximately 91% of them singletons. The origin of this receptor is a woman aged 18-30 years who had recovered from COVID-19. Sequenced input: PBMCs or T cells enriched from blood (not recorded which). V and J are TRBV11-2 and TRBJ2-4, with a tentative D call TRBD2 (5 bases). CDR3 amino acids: CASSSLGSRNIQYF. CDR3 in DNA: TGTGCCAGCAGCTCACTAGGGTCTCGGAACATTCAGTACTTC.